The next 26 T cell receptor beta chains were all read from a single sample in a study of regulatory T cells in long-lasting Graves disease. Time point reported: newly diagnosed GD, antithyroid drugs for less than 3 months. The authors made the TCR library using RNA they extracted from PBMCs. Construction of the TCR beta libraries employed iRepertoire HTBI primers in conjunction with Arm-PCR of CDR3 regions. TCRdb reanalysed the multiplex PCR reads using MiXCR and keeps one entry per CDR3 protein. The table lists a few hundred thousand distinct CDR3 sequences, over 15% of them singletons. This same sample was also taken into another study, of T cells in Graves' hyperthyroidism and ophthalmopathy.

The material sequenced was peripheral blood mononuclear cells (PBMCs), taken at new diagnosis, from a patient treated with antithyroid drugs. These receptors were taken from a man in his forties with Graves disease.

CDR3 DNA: TGCGCCAGCAGCCAAGTGTCAGCTGATAATTCACCCCTCCACTTT. It codes for CASSQVSADNSPLHF. V is TRBV4-3 and J is TRBJ1-6; D is unresolved. Germline CDR1 is LGHNA and CDR2 is YSLEER. The V end lost 1 base, the J end lost 5 bases, and 9 bases lay between the germline ends. This CDR3 contains 15 residues.

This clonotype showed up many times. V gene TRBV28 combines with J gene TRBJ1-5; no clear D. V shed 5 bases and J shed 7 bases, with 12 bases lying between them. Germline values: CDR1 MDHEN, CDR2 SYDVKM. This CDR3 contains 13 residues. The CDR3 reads CASSPPPHQPQHF. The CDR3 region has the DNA TGTGCCAGCAGTCCACCCCCTCACCAGCCCCAGCATTTT.

This CDR3 is CASSQELQFDTQYF. As DNA, the CDR3 is TGCGCCAGCAGCCAAGAATTACAGTTCGATACGCAGTATTTT. The chain couples TRBV4-3 to TRBJ2-3; D is uncertain. Trimming removed 0 bases at V and 6 bases at J, with 10 bases between. The germline gives CDR1 LGHNA, CDR2 YSLEER. The CDR3 has 14 residues.

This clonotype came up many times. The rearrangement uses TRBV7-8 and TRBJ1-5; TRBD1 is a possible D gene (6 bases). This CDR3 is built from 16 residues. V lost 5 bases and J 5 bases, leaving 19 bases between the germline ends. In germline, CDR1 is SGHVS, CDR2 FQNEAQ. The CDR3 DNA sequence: TGTGCCAGCAGCGGGACAAAGAACGCTCGTGATCAGCCCCAGCATTTT. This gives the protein CASSGTKNARDQPQHF.

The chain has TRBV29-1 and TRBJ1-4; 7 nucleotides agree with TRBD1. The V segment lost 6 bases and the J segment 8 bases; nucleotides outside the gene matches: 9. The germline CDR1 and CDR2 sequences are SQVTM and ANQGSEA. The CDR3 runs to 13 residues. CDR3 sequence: CSVNRGAGEKLFF. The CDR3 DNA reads TGCAGCGTGAACAGGGGCGCAGGCGAAAAACTGTTTTTT.

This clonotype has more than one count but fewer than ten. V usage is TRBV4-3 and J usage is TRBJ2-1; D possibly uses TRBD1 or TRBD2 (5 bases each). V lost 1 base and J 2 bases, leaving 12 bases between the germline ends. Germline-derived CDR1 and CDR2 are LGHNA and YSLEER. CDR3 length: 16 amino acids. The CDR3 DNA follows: TGCGCCAGCAGCCAAGGGTTCGGGGCTGCCTACAATGAGCAGTTCTTC. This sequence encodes CASSQGFGAAYNEQFF.

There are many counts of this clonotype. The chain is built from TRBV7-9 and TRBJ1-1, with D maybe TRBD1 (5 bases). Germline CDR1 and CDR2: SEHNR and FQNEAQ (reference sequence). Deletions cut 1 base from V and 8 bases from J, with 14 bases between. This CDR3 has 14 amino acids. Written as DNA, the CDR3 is TGTGCCAGCAGCTTAGGGGGCACCTCCGCGGAAGCTTTCTTT. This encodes CASSLGGTSAEAFF.

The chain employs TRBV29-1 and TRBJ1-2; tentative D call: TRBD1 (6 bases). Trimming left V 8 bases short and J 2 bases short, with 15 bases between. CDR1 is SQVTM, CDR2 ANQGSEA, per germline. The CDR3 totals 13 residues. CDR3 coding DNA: TGCAGCATTGTACAGGGACGGAACTATGGCTACACCTTC. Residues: CSIVQGRNYGYTF.

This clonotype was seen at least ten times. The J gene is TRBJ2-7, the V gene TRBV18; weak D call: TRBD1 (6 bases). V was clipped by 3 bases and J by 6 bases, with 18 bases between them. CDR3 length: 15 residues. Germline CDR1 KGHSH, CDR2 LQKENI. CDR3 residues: CASSPKSSGVGEQYF. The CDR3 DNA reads TGTGCCAGCTCACCCAAATCCTCAGGGGTCGGCGAGCAGTACTTC.

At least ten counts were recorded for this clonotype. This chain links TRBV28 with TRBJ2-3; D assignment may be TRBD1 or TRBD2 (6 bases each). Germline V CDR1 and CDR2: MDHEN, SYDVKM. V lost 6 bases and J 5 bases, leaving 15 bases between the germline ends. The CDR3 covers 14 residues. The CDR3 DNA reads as TGTGCCAGCAGCGACAGGAGGGGGAGAGATACGCAGTATTTT. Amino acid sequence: CASSDRRGRDTQYF.

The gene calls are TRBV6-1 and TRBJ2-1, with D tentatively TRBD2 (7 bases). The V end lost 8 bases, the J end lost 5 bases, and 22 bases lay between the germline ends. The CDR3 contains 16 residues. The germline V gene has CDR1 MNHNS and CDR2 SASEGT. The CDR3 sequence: CASSEIFGGLNNEQFF. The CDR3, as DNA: TGTGCCAGCTCAGAAATATTCGGGGGGCTAAACAATGAGCAGTTCTTC.

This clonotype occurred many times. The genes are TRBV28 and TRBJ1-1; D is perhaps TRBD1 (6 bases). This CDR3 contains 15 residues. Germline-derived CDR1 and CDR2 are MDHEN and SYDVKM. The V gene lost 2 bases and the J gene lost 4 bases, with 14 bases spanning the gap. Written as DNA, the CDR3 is TGTGCCAGCAGTTTAGTAAGGGGGGGTAGCACTGAAGCTTTCTTT. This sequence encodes CASSLVRGGSTEAFF.

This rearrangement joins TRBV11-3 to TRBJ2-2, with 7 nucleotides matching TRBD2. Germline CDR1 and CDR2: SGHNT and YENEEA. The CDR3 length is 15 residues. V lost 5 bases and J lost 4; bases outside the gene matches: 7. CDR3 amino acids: CASSHRGDGTGELFF. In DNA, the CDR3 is TGTGCCAGCAGCCACCGGGGGGATGGCACCGGGGAGCTGTTTTTT.

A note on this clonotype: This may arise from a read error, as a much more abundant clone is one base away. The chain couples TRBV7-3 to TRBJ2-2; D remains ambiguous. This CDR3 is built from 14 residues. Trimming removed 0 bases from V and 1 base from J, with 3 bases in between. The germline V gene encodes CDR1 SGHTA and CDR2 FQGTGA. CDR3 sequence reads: CASSLTLNTGELFF. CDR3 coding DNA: TGTGCCAGCAGCTTAACCCTGAACACCGGGGAGCTGTTTTTT.

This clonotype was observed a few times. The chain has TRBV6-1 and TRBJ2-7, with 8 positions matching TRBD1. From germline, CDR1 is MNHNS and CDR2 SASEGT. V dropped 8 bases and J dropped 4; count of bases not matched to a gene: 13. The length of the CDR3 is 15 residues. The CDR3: CASLPGQGRKYEQYF. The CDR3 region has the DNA TGTGCCAGCCTCCCTGGACAGGGAAGGAAGTACGAGCAGTACTTC.

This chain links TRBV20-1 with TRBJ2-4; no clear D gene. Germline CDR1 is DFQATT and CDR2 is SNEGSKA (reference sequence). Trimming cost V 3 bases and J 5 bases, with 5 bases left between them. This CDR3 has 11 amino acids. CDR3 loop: CSASSENIQYF. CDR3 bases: TGCAGTGCTAGTTCAGAAAACATTCAGTACTTC.

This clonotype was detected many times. The CDR3 nucleotides are TGTGCCAGCAGACTAGCGGGGGGATCTTCAAGCACAGATACGCAGTATTTT. This translates into CASRLAGGSSSTDTQYF. The V call is TRBV7-9, the J call TRBJ2-3; 12 nucleotides align to TRBD2. Trimming took 6 bases from V and 0 from J; bases not matched to a gene: 7. The CDR3 is 17 amino acids. Germline values: CDR1 SEHNR, CDR2 FQNEAQ (reference sequence).

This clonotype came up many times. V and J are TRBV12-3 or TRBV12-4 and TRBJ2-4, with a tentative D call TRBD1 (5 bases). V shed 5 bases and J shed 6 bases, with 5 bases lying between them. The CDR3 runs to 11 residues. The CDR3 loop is CASSQGNIQYF. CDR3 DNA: TGTGCCAGCAGTCAGGGAAACATTCAGTACTTC.

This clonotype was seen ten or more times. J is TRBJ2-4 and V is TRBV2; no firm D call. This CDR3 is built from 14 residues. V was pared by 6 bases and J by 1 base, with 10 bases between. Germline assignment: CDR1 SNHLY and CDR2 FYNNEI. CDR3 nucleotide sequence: TGTGCCAGCAGCGGCCGGGTGGCCAAAAACATTCAGTACTTC. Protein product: CASSGRVAKNIQYF.

CDR3 amino acids: CASSARGRYGYTF. In nucleotides, the CDR3 is TGTGCCAGCAGTGCCCGGGGGCGGTATGGCTACACCTTC. This rearrangement joins TRBV12-3 or TRBV12-4 to TRBJ1-2, with a tentative D call TRBD1 (6 bases). V was shortened by 5 bases and J by 5 bases, with 12 bases between the two germline ends. The CDR3 covers 13 residues.

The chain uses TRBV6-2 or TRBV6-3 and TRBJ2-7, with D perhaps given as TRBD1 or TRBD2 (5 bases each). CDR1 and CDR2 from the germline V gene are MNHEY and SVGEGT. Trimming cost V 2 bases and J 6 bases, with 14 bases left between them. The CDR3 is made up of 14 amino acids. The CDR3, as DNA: TGTGCCAGCAGTTACGCTGGGGGTCTTGGCGAGCAGTACTTC. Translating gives CASSYAGGLGEQYF.

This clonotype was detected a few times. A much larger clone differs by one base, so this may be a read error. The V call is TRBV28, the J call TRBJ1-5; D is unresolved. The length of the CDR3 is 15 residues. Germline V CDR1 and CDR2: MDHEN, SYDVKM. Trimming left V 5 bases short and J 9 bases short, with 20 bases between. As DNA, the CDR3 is TGTGCCAGCAGTCGTTCTAGTACAAGGAAGTGGCCCCAGCATTTT. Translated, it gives CASSRSSTRKWPQHF.

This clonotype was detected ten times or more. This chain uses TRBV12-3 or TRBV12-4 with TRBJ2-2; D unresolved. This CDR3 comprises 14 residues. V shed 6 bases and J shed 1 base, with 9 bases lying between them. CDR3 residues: CASRLPVNTGELFF. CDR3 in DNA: TGTGCCAGCAGATTGCCGGTGAACACCGGGGAGCTGTTTTTT.

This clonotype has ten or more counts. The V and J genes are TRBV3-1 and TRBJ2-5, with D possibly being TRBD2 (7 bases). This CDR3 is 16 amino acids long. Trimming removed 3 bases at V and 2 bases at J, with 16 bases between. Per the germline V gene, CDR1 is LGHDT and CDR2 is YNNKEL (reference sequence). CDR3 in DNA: TGTGCCAGCAGCCATGGCGGCAGGGGAGGGCAAGAGACCCAGTACTTC. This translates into CASSHGGRGGQETQYF.

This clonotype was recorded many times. The CDR3 DNA reads TGTGCCACCAGTGGGGGGCCCGGCTCCTACAATGAGCAGTTCTTC. Amino acids: CATSGGPGSYNEQFF. The V gene is TRBV24-1, the J gene TRBJ2-1, with D possibly being TRBD1 (6 bases). The CDR3 is made up of 15 amino acids. The V and J ends lost 5 bases and 0 bases respectively, with 10 bases between them. Germline loops: CDR1 KGHDR, CDR2 SFDVKD.

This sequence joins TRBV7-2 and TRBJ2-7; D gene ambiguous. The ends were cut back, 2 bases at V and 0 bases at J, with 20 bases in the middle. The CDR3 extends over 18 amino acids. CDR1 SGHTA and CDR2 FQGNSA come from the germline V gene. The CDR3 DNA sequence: TGTGCCAGCAGCTTACCCCCCACCGGGCGACTCCCCTCCTACGAGCAGTACTTC. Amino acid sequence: CASSLPPTGRLPSYEQYF. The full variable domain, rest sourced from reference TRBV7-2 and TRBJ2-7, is GAGVSQSPSNKVTEKGKDVELRCDPISGHTALYWYRQSLGQGLEFLIYFQGNSAPDKSGLPSDRFSAERTGGSVSTLTIQRTQQEDSAVYLCASSLPPTGRLPSYEQYFGPGTRLTVT.